This T cell receptor (beta chain) was sequenced in a study of Tregs in tolerant kidney transplant recipients. Recipients received nonmyeloablative bone marrow transplants from related graft donors, with transient mixed chimerism. Measured with immunoSEQ multiplex PCR; TCRdb has only the in-frame clones, and not every one. This repertoire shows 81,000 or so clones, more than 85% found once; its top ten account for roughly 1.6%. CDR1 is KGHSH, CDR2 LQKENI, per germline. The junction had 3 bases not matched to a gene; V was cut back by 5 bases and J by 8 bases. CDR3 length equals 12 residues. This rearrangement joins TRBV18 to TRBJ1-1, with TRBD1 matching 9 bases. This sequence was found in a human patient who received a combined kidney and bone marrow transplant. The graft donor may have given rise to some T cells. Here the sequenced sample was CD4+ T cells from blood (PBMCs), taken 24 months after the transplant. This CDR3 reads CASSADRGEAFF. The CDR3 nucleotides read TGTGCCAGCTCAGCCGACAGGGGGGAAGCTTTCTTT.